Each of the 16 T cell receptor beta chains below was sequenced from the same sample in a study of T-cell reconstitution after alpha-beta-depleted transplantation in children. TCRbeta library preparation incorporated unique molecular identifiers. TCRdb analysed the PCR reads with MiXCR anew, one entry per CDR3 protein. The top ten hold around 13% of the sample, which has fewer than 550,000 distinct CDR3 sequences, about 10% seen once. The sequencing used PBMCs, mostly from graft donor cells, collected 180 days after TCRalphabeta/CD19-depleted stem cell transplant. These receptors all stem from a female patient aged 2-9 years who had a stem cell transplant for aplastic anemia, so the T cells may come from the graft donor.

The rearrangement uses TRBV12-3 or TRBV12-4 and TRBJ2-7; no firm D call. This CDR3 has 13 amino acids. The V gene lost 0 bases and the J gene lost 3 bases, with 6 bases spanning the gap. The chain's CDR3 is CASSLAVDYEQYV. The CDR3 nucleotides are TGTGCCAGCAGTTTAGCCGTGGACTACGAGCAGTACGTC.

The chain uses TRBV30 and TRBJ1-1; D is unclear. The CDR3 is 12 residues long. V lost 3 bases to trimming and J lost 7 bases, with 12 bases between them. The germline V gene has CDR1 GTSNPN and CDR2 SVGIG (reference sequence). The CDR3 sequence: CAWRVQRYEAFF. In nucleotides, the CDR3 is TGTGCCTGGAGGGTACAGAGATATGAAGCTTTCTTT. The full variable domain, rest sourced from reference TRBV30 and TRBJ1-1, is SQTIHQWPATLVQPVGSPLSLECTVEGTSNPNLYWYRQAAGRGLQLLFYSVGIGQISSEVPQNLSASRPQDRQFILSSKKLLLSDSGFYLCAWRVQRYEAFFGQGTRLTVV.

This clonotype was observed a handful of times. This chain joins TRBV28 and TRBJ2-3; D assignment may be TRBD1 or TRBD2 (5 bases each). The CDR3 covers 15 residues. The V and J ends lost 3 bases and 3 bases respectively, with 13 bases between them. Germline CDR1 MDHEN, CDR2 SYDVKM. The CDR3 coding sequence is TGTGCCAGCAGTTTCATTAGGTGGGGGACAGATACGCAGTATTTT. It codes for CASSFIRWGTDTQYF.

There are a few counts of this clonotype. The J gene is TRBJ1-1, the V gene TRBV6-1; a possible D gene is TRBD1 (5 bases). The germline V gene encodes CDR1 MNHNS and CDR2 SASEGT. V was shortened by 4 bases and J by 4 bases, with 13 bases between the two germline ends. The CDR3 spans 14 residues. Here the CDR3 reads CASSVGTAFTEAFF. The CDR3 DNA follows: TGTGCCAGCAGTGTGGGGACCGCCTTCACTGAAGCTTTCTTT.

This clonotype was seen more than once but under ten times. The chain is built from TRBV20-1 and TRBJ2-5, with TRBD1 matching 10 bases. The germline CDR1 and CDR2 sequences are DFQATT and SNEGSKA (reference sequence). The V and J ends lost 4 bases and 1 base, in that order; junction bases with no gene match: 3. CDR3 length equals 14 residues. The CDR3 region is CSANRQGAQETQYF. In nucleotides, the CDR3 is TGCAGTGCTAACCGACAGGGGGCCCAAGAGACCCAGTACTTC.

This clonotype was seen only a few times. Written as DNA, the CDR3 is TGTGCCAGCAGTCCGGGACAGGCGAGGGTTTATGGCTACACCTTC. Protein product: CASSPGQARVYGYTF. The gene calls are TRBV27 and TRBJ1-2, with 8 bases aligning to TRBD1. The length of the CDR3 is 15 residues. CDR1 is MNHEY and CDR2 is SMNVEV in the germline V gene (reference sequence). V lost 5 bases, J lost 5 bases, and 10 bases stayed unmatched.

V usage is TRBV3-1 and J usage is TRBJ2-7; TRBD2 aligns across 11 bases. Looked up from germline, CDR1 is LGHDT and CDR2 is YNNKEL (reference sequence). This CDR3 comprises 16 residues. Trimming at V came to 0 bases and at J to 3 bases, leaving 4 bases not matched to a gene. As DNA, the CDR3 is TGTGCCAGCAGCCAAGATGAACTAGCGGGAGTCTACGAGCAGTACTTC. It is translated as CASSQDELAGVYEQYF.

This clonotype appeared many times. The V call is TRBV12-3 or TRBV12-4, the J call TRBJ2-4, with 9 nucleotides matching TRBD2. CDR3 length: 16 residues. V was clipped by 3 bases and J by 3 bases; unmatched bases: 6. The CDR3 DNA reads as TGTGCCAGCAGTTTTGCGGGAGGGAATGTCAAAAACATTCAGTACTTC. Amino acid sequence: CASSFAGGNVKNIQYF.

The chain carries TRBV28 and TRBJ2-7, with D tentatively TRBD2 (6 bases). Trimming removed 6 bases at V and 2 bases at J, with 20 bases between. CDR3 length: 16 residues. The V gene's germline CDR1 is MDHEN and CDR2 SYDVKM. DNA for the CDR3: TGTGCCAGCAGCCCCTCGGGGTTGGGGAGGCCCTACGAGCAGTACTTC. The encoded protein is CASSPSGLGRPYEQYF.

This chain uses TRBV7-2 with TRBJ2-3; TRBD2 matches 12 bases. The trim removed 4 bases at V and 0 bases at J, leaving 5 bases unmatched. The CDR3 is 17 amino acids. The germline gives CDR1 SGHTA, CDR2 FQGNSA. CDR3 loop: CASSSGLAGFSTDTQYF. In DNA, the CDR3 is TGTGCCAGCAGCTCCGGACTAGCGGGATTTAGCACAGATACGCAGTATTTT.

This clonotype was seen only a few times. The J gene is TRBJ2-2, the V gene TRBV6-1; D uncertain. This CDR3 contains 14 residues. V was trimmed by 2 bases and J by 5 bases, leaving 9 bases between them. The germline CDR1 and CDR2 sequences are MNHNS and SASEGT. The CDR3 DNA is TGTGCCAGCAGTGAATCAAGAGCAACCGGGGAGCTGTTTTTT. Amino acid sequence: CASSESRATGELFF.

The genes are TRBV20-1 and TRBJ2-2, with 7 bases fitting TRBD1. Per the germline V gene, CDR1 is DFQATT and CDR2 is SNEGSKA (reference sequence). The CDR3 totals 15 residues. J lost 1 base, V lost 0 bases, and 2 bases had no gene match. The CDR3 spells CSARDTGENTGELFF. CDR3 sequence (DNA): TGCAGTGCTAGAGACACAGGGGAGAACACCGGGGAGCTGTTTTTT.

V is TRBV20-1 and J is TRBJ2-1; D is perhaps TRBD2 (6 bases). The length of the CDR3 is 18 residues. Germline lookup yields CDR1 DFQATT and CDR2 SNEGSKA (reference sequence). Trimming took off 0 bases at V and 3 bases at J, with 21 bases between the two ends. CDR3 in amino acids: CSARDMRELADLYNEQFF. The CDR3 DNA follows: TGCAGTGCTAGAGATATGAGGGAACTAGCTGATCTCTACAATGAGCAGTTCTTC.

The chain employs TRBV30 and TRBJ2-4; the D is unclear. CDR3 size: 16 residues. The ends were cut back, 0 bases at V and 0 bases at J, with 12 bases in the middle. Germline assignment: CDR1 GTSNPN and CDR2 SVGIG (reference sequence). For the CDR3, the DNA is TGTGCCTGGAGTGTCTTCGGTATAGTAGCCAAAAACATTCAGTACTTC. It yields the protein CAWSVFGIVAKNIQYF. The full variable domain, in which reference TRBV30 and TRBJ2-4 provide the parts outside the CDR3, is SQTIHQWPATLVQPVGSPLSLECTVEGTSNPNLYWYRQAAGRGLQLLFYSVGIGQISSEVPQNLSASRPQDRQFILSSKKLLLSDSGFYLCAWSVFGIVAKNIQYFGAGTRLSVL.

A few counts support this clonotype. Here the CDR3 reads CASSVVQCPYEQYV. Written as DNA, the CDR3 is TGTGCCAGCAGCGTGGTACAATGCCCCTACGAGCAGTACGTC. The chain recombines TRBV9 with TRBJ2-7; D ambiguous. Germline CDR1 is SGDLS and CDR2 is YYNGEE. CDR3 length: 14 residues. V lost 2 bases and J 2 bases, leaving 11 bases between the germline ends.

This clonotype was observed a few times. This rearrangement joins TRBV12-3 or TRBV12-4 to TRBJ2-2; weak D call: TRBD1 (5 bases). CDR3 size: 14 residues. Trimming left V 1 base short and J 10 bases short, with 13 bases between. The CDR3 bases are TGTGCCAGCAGTTTAGGGACAAACCGTGAGGAGCTGTTTTTT. It yields the protein CASSLGTNREELFF.